One and the same sample provided the 31 T cell receptor beta chains below, sequenced in a study of shared clonotypes between healthy human individuals. Naivety among CD8 cells was defined by CD45RO negativity and positive CCR7 selection, thereby excluding terminally differentiated effector memory CD45RA+ cells. TCRdb keeps only in-frame clones here, not all; method: immunoSEQ multiplex PCR. This table holds around 600,000 clones, approximately 95% found once. Specimen: naive CD8+ T cells sorted from blood. The receptors were sampled from a woman under 40 in good health.

The CDR3 nucleotides read TGCGCCAGCAGCTTGGAGAGGGGCCAACTCTACGAGCAGTACTTC. Translation: CASSLERGQLYEQYF. The chain joins TRBV5-1 to TRBJ2-7; either TRBD1 or TRBD2 may supply D (5 bases each). Looked up from germline, CDR1 is SGHRS and CDR2 is YFSETQ. V was pared by 0 bases and J by 3 bases, with 13 bases between. This CDR3 is built from 15 residues.

This chain connects TRBV6-6 to TRBJ1-1; D not certain. This CDR3 spans 16 amino acids. Germline CDR1 MNHNY, CDR2 SVGAGI (reference sequence). V shed 0 bases and J shed 11 bases, with 22 bases lying between them. The chain's CDR3 is CASSYSAPPGTSGAFF. CDR3 bases: TGTGCCAGCAGTTACTCGGCACCCCCGGGCACCTCGGGGGCTTTCTTT.

The chain has TRBV28 and TRBJ2-3; 9 bases are shared with TRBD1. Germline assignment: CDR1 MDHEN and CDR2 SYDVKM. The trim removed 5 bases at V and 8 bases at J, leaving 11 bases unmatched. The CDR3 spans 15 residues. CDR3 in DNA: TGTGCCAGCAGTCTCATGGGGACAGGGATTGGTACGCAGTATTTT. Protein product: CASSLMGTGIGTQYF.

The rearrangement joins TRBV23-1 to TRBJ1-4, with D unclear. TRBV23-1 is flagged as an ORF with uncertain function. V was shortened by 4 bases and J by 5 bases, with 11 bases between the two germline ends. The CDR3 covers 14 residues. The CDR3 loop is CASSPEKQNEKLFF. The CDR3 bases are TGCGCCAGCAGTCCCGAAAAACAAAATGAAAAACTGTTTTTT.

The V and J genes are TRBV2 and TRBJ1-2; D gene unclear. The CDR3 loop spans 13 amino acids. Trimming removed 8 bases at V and 6 bases at J, with 16 bases between. Germline assignment: CDR1 SNHLY and CDR2 FYNNEI. CDR3 DNA: TGTGCCAGCCCTAGTGGCAGGTTGGATGGCTACACCTTC. Its protein product is CASPSGRLDGYTF.

This chain links TRBV19 with TRBJ2-3, with a weak D call TRBD2 (5 bases). The CDR3 is 17 residues long. Germline V gene lookup returns CDR1 LNHDA and CDR2 SQIVND (reference sequence). The V end was cut by 2 bases, the J end by 14 bases, with 29 bases between. The DNA of the CDR3 is TGTGCCAGTAGTATAAGCTGGACTCCAAACCTCCACTATCTTTCGTATTTT. Translating it yields CASSISWTPNLHYLSYF.

The rearrangement uses TRBV14 and TRBJ2-7, with TRBD2 identical over 10 bases. This CDR3 is built from 15 residues. Trimming removed 2 bases from V and 4 bases from J; junction bases left unmatched: 5. CDR1 SGHDN and CDR2 FVKESK come from the germline V gene. The CDR3 nucleotides are TGTGCCAGCAGCCAAAAGGGACTAGCGAAATACGAGCAGTACTTC. Translating gives CASSQKGLAKYEQYF. The variable domain in full, completed from reference TRBV14 and TRBJ2-7, reads EAGVTQFPSHSVIEKGQTVTLRCDPISGHDNLYWYRRVMGKEIKFLLHFVKESKQDESGMPNNRFLAERTGGTYSTLKVQPAELEDSGVYFCASSQKGLAKYEQYFGPGTRLTVT.

This chain joins TRBV11-2 and TRBJ2-5, with a weak D call TRBD1 (5 bases). The CDR3 sequence is 17 residues long. V dropped 3 bases and J dropped 2 bases, with 19 bases sitting between them. The germline gives CDR1 SGHAT, CDR2 FQNNGV. The CDR3: CASSFPNTGPEQETQYF. As DNA, the CDR3 is TGTGCCAGCAGCTTCCCTAACACAGGCCCAGAGCAAGAGACCCAGTACTTC.

The CDR3 DNA sequence: TGCGCCAGCAGCCAAGGGGCGGGAGCTTTCCCCTACGAGCAGTACTTC. The encoded protein is CASSQGAGAFPYEQYF. This chain joins TRBV4-1 and TRBJ2-7; TRBD2 aligns across 7 bases. Trimming removed 1 base from V and 2 bases from J; junction bases left unmatched: 8. The CDR3 is 16 amino acids. CDR1 and CDR2 from the germline V gene are MGHRA and YSYEKL.

The chain recombines TRBV28 with TRBJ2-7; D ambiguous. V gave up 3 bases and J gave up 4 bases, with 13 bases separating them. The V gene's germline CDR1 is MDHEN and CDR2 SYDVKM. The CDR3 contains 14 residues. The CDR3 loop is CASSFLGSKYEQYF. The CDR3 nucleotides read TGTGCCAGCAGTTTTCTGGGATCCAAGTACGAGCAGTACTTC. The full variable domain, its missing parts supplied by reference TRBV28 and TRBJ2-7, is DVKVTQSSRYLVKRTGEKVFLECVQDMDHENMFWYRQDPGLGLRLIYFSYDVKMKEKGDIPEGYSVSREKKERFSLILESASTNQTSMYLCASSFLGSKYEQYFGPGTRLTVT.

The sample holds one count of this clone. The chain recombines TRBV4-1 with TRBJ2-7; D unresolved. This CDR3 has 15 amino acids. The V gene's germline CDR1 is MGHRA and CDR2 YSYEKL. Trimming cost V 5 bases and J 0 bases, with 14 bases left between them. The CDR3 loop reads CASSSPKGSSYEQYF. CDR3 coding DNA: TGCGCCAGCAGCTCACCGAAGGGAAGCTCCTACGAGCAGTACTTC.

J is TRBJ1-4 and V is TRBV5-1; 11 positions agree with TRBD1. This CDR3 comprises 15 residues. Trimming took 4 bases from V and 10 from J; bases not matched to a gene: 9. Germline V gives CDR1 SGHRS, CDR2 YFSETQ. CDR3 protein: CASSQPGQGVRKLFF. The CDR3 bases are TGCGCCAGCAGCCAACCGGGACAGGGGGTTAGAAAACTGTTTTTT.

This chain links TRBV30 with TRBJ1-2; 7 bases match TRBD1. Germline-derived CDR1 and CDR2 are GTSNPN and SVGIG (reference sequence). The junction had 9 bases not matched to a gene; V was cut back by 0 bases and J by 8 bases. This CDR3 contains 14 residues. The CDR3 nucleotides are TGTGCCTGGAGTGTAAGGTCAGACAGGGACGGCTACACCTTC. Translating it yields CAWSVRSDRDGYTF.

The J gene is TRBJ2-5, the V gene TRBV2, with 8 bases identical to TRBD1. The CDR3 sequence is 16 residues long. Germline V CDR1 and CDR2: SNHLY, FYNNEI. Trimming removed 7 bases from V and 5 bases from J; junction bases left unmatched: 15. CDR3 in amino acids: CASTNHGTGGGETQYF. CDR3 coding DNA: TGTGCCAGCACCAATCACGGGACAGGAGGAGGGGAGACCCAGTACTTC.

The V call is TRBV27, the J call TRBJ2-5; perhaps TRBD2 as D (5 bases). The J call is uncertain, as TRBJ2-7 better fits the DNA end. The CDR3 runs to 13 residues. Germline V gene sequence: CDR1 MNHEY, CDR2 SMNVEV (reference sequence). The CDR3 bases are TGTGCCAGCAGTATCGGGAAGGCCTACGAGCAGTACTTC. Residues: CASSIGKAYEQYF.

The chain carries TRBV19 and TRBJ2-7; TRBD1 matches at 10 bases. Germline values: CDR1 LNHDA, CDR2 SQIVND (reference sequence). V dropped 5 bases and J dropped 3; count of bases not matched to a gene: 7. This CDR3 is built from 15 residues. CDR3 nucleotides: TGTGCCAGTAGTGATCCGGGACAGGGGCACTACGAGCAGTACTTC. This codes for CASSDPGQGHYEQYF. Full variable domain (remainder filled in from reference TRBV19 and TRBJ2-7): DGGITQSPKYLFRKEGQNVTLSCEQNLNHDAMYWYRQDPGQGLRLIYYSQIVNDFQKGDIAEGYSVSREKKESFPLTVTSAQKNPTAFYLCASSDPGQGHYEQYFGPGTRLTVT.

This chain connects TRBV10-3 to TRBJ1-1; no clear D gene. Germline CDR1 is ENHRY and CDR2 is SYGVKD. Trimming shortened V by 6 bases and J by 1 base, and 3 bases separated the two germline ends. The CDR3 loop spans 11 amino acids. The CDR3 bases are TGTGCCATCAGCGAGAACACTGAAGCTTTCTTT. This sequence encodes CAISENTEAFF.

The J gene is TRBJ2-5, the V gene TRBV7-9; perhaps TRBD2 as D (6 bases). The CDR3 covers 15 residues. V lost 7 bases, J lost 5 bases, and 20 bases lay in between. The germline V gene has CDR1 SEHNR and CDR2 FQNEAQ (reference sequence). The CDR3 sequence is CASTSWRDQGETQYF. Written as DNA, the CDR3 is TGTGCCAGCACCTCCTGGCGGGATCAAGGGGAGACCCAGTACTTC.

The V and J genes are TRBV6-5 and TRBJ1-4; D is possibly TRBD1 (5 bases). V lost 6 bases, J lost 6 bases, and 14 bases lay in between. The CDR3 covers 14 residues. Germline V gene lookup returns CDR1 MNHEY and CDR2 SVGAGI. DNA of the CDR3: TGTGCCAGCAGCCCCGGAGGGGAAGATGAAAAACTGTTTTTT. Protein product: CASSPGGEDEKLFF.

The chain has TRBV15 and TRBJ2-7, with TRBD2 as a possible D gene (6 bases). Trimming cost V 2 bases and J 4 bases, with 18 bases left between them. CDR1 and CDR2 from the germline V gene are LNHNV and YYDKDF (reference sequence). CDR3 size: 16 residues. The CDR3 nucleotides read TGTGCCACCAGCAGAACCGTCGGGACGGCGGGGTACGAGCAGTACTTC. Protein product: CATSRTVGTAGYEQYF.

As regards this clone: Additional DNA sequences in this sample encode the identical CDR3. The chain links TRBV4-1 to TRBJ2-7, with D perhaps TRBD2 (5 bases). The germline V gene encodes CDR1 MGHRA and CDR2 YSYEKL. V lost 0 bases and J 4 bases, leaving 7 bases between the germline ends. The CDR3 length is 13 residues. This CDR3 is CASSQDGGYEQYF. The CDR3 coding sequence is TGCGCCAGCAGCCAAGATGGAGGTTACGAGCAGTACTTC.

The chain carries TRBV4-2 and TRBJ2-1; D call uncertain. Germline values: CDR1 LGHNA, CDR2 YNFKEQ. The CDR3 totals 16 residues. V lost 1 base, J lost 10 bases, and 20 bases lay in between. CDR3 in amino acids: CASSQVETLLSKEQFF. CDR3 coding DNA: TGTGCCAGCAGCCAAGTCGAGACCCTTCTCAGCAAAGAGCAGTTCTTC.

This clone is a singleton in its sample. The chain recombines TRBV14 with TRBJ1-4; 7 bases fit TRBD1. The CDR3 extends over 16 amino acids. V shed 6 bases and J 1 base; nucleotides not matched to a gene: 8. CDR1 and CDR2 (germline): SGHDN, FVKESK. CDR3 DNA sequence: TGTGCCAGCAGTTGGACAGGCTCAGGAACTAATGAAAAACTGTTTTTT. It codes for CASSWTGSGTNEKLFF.

This CDR3 reads CASSVLRAGGNEQFF. As DNA, the CDR3 is TGCGCCAGCAGTGTCTTGAGGGCCGGGGGCAATGAGCAGTTCTTC. This chain joins TRBV10-1 and TRBJ2-1; TRBD2 might be the D (6 bases). The CDR3 has 15 residues. Per the germline V gene, CDR1 is WNHNN and CDR2 is SYGVQD (reference sequence). V was cut by 4 bases and J by 6 bases, with 16 bases left in between.

V usage is TRBV9 and J usage is TRBJ2-1; 9 bases are a match to TRBD1. CDR1 and CDR2 from the germline V gene are SGDLS and YYNGEE. The CDR3 has 15 residues. Germline trimming cut 4 bases from V and 5 bases from J; bases unmatched to any gene: 7. The CDR3 DNA reads TGTGCCAGCAGCCCAACCGGGACAGGGAACAATGAGCAGTTCTTC. Translation gives CASSPTGTGNNEQFF.

A word on this clone: A read error may account for a junction end that differs from germline. This chain connects TRBV27 to TRBJ2-7, with 8 positions matching TRBD2. Germline V lookup: CDR1 MNHEY, CDR2 SMNVEV (reference sequence). The length of the CDR3 is 14 residues. CDR3 amino acids: CACSGSGLWGEQYF. CDR3 nucleotides: TGTGCCTGCAGCGGGAGCGGGTTATGGGGGGAGCAGTACTTC.

CDR3 coding DNA: TGTGCCAGCAGTCTACAGGACAGGGTGTCCTTAAGAGACTACGAGCAGTACTTC. The encoded protein is CASSLQDRVSLRDYEQYF. The chain has TRBV7-6 and TRBJ2-7, with 8 bases identical to TRBD1. V lost 6 bases, J lost 3 bases, and 19 bases stayed unmatched. The CDR3 is 18 residues long. Germline CDR1 is SGHVS and CDR2 is FNYEAQ.

V gene TRBV10-1 combines with J gene TRBJ1-4, with no clear D. Germline assignment: CDR1 WNHNN and CDR2 SYGVQD (reference sequence). This CDR3 is built from 13 residues. V was shortened by 4 bases and J by 4 bases, with 7 bases between the two germline ends. The CDR3 sequence: CASSGGNNEKLFF. The CDR3 nucleotides are TGCGCCAGCAGTGGCGGGAATAATGAAAAACTGTTTTTT.

The rearrangement links TRBV5-4 to TRBJ2-7; D possibly corresponds to TRBD1 (5 bases). Trimming cost V 0 bases and J 2 bases, with 15 bases left between them. From germline, CDR1 is SGHNT and CDR2 YYREEE (reference sequence). This CDR3 is built from 16 residues. CDR3 nucleotide sequence: TGTGCCAGCAGCTTGGGTGGGGCAGGAACACCCTACGAGCAGTACTTC. Residues: CASSLGGAGTPYEQYF.

The chain links TRBV28 to TRBJ2-7, with D maybe TRBD1 (5 bases). The CDR3 is made up of 13 amino acids. Trimming cost V 5 bases and J 6 bases, with 14 bases left between them. Per germline, CDR1 MDHEN and CDR2 SYDVKM. CDR3 DNA sequence: TGTGCCAGCAGTCTCACCAGGGCAGTCGAGCAGTACTTC. It encodes CASSLTRAVEQYF.

The rearrangement joins TRBV6-5 to TRBJ1-2; 9 bases match TRBD1. CDR3 size: 15 residues. Germline V lookup: CDR1 MNHEY, CDR2 SVGAGI. Trimming took 6 bases from V and 1 from J; bases not matched to a gene: 6. CDR3 amino acids: CASRPGTGRNYGYTF. The DNA of the CDR3 is TGTGCCAGCAGGCCCGGGACAGGGCGTAACTATGGCTACACCTTC.